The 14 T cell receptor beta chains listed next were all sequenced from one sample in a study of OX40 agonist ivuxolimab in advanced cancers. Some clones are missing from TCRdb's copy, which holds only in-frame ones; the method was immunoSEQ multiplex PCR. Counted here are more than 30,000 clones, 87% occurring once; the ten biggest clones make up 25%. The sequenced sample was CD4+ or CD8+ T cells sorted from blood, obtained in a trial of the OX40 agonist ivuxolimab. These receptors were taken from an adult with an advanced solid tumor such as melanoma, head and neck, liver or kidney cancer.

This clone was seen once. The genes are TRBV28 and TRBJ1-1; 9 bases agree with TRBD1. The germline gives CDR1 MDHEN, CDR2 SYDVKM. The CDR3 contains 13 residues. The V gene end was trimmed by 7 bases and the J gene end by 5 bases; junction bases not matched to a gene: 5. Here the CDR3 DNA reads TGTGCCAGCAATACAGGGGGCGGGACTGAAGCTTTCTTT. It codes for CASNTGGGTEAFF.

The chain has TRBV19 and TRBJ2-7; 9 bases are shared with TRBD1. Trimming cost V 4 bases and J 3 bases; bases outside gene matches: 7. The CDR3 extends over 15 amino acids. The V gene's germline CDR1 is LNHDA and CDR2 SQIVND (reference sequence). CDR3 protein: CASSKPGQGLYEQYF. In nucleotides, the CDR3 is TGTGCCAGTAGTAAGCCGGGACAGGGCCTCTACGAGCAGTACTTC. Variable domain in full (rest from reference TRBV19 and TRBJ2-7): DGGITQSPKYLFRKEGQNVTLSCEQNLNHDAMYWYRQDPGQGLRLIYYSQIVNDFQKGDIAEGYSVSREKKESFPLTVTSAQKNPTAFYLCASSKPGQGLYEQYFGPGTRLTVT.

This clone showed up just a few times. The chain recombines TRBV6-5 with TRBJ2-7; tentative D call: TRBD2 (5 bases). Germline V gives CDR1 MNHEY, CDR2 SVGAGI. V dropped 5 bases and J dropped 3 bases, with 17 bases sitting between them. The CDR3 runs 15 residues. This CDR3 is CASSPGPSGGYEQYF. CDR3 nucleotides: TGTGCCAGCAGTCCGGGCCCCTCAGGAGGCTACGAGCAGTACTTC.

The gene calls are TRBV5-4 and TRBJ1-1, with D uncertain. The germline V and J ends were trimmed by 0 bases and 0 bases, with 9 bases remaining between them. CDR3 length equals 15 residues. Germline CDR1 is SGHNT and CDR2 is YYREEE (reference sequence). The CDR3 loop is CASSLDFHLNTEAFF. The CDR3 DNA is TGTGCCAGCAGCTTGGATTTCCATCTGAACACTGAAGCTTTCTTT.

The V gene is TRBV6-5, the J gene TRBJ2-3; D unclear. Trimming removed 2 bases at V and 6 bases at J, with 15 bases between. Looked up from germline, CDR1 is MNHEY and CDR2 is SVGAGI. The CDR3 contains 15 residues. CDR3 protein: CASSYGPGPSDTQYF. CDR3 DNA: TGTGCCAGCAGTTACGGTCCGGGCCCCAGTGATACGCAGTATTTT.

Here the CDR3 DNA reads TGTGCCAGCAGTCACACAGGGGGCGATACCCACTACGAGCAGTACTTC. As protein: CASSHTGGDTHYEQYF. The rearrangement joins TRBV28 to TRBJ2-7; TRBD1 aligns across 9 bases. The CDR3 runs 16 residues. V shed 5 bases and J 3 bases; nucleotides not matched to a gene: 11. CDR1 and CDR2 (germline): MDHEN, SYDVKM.

Here the CDR3 reads CASSLTYGYTF. The DNA of the CDR3 is TGTGCCAGCAGCTTGACCTATGGCTACACCTTC. This chain uses TRBV7-2 with TRBJ1-2; no clear D gene. V was pared by 3 bases and J by 4 bases, with 3 bases between. The CDR3 totals 11 residues. Germline V gene sequence: CDR1 SGHTA, CDR2 FQGNSA.

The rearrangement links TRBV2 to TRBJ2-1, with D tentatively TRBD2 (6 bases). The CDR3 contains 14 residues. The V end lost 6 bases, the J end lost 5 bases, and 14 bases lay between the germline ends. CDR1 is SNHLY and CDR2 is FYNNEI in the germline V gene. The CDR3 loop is CASSSRDFDNEQFF. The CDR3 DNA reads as TGTGCCAGCAGCTCCCGGGACTTCGACAATGAGCAGTTCTTC.

CDR3 bases: TGTGCCAGCAGTCACGGGGGAGTGGGGACTGAAGCTTTCTTT. Amino acid sequence: CASSHGGVGTEAFF. The V gene is TRBV7-9, the J gene TRBJ1-1, with D perhaps matching TRBD1 (5 bases). The CDR3 spans 14 residues. V lost 6 bases, J lost 5 bases, and 16 bases lay in between. Per the germline V gene, CDR1 is SEHNR and CDR2 is FQNEAQ (reference sequence). The whole variable domain, remainder taken from reference TRBV7-9 and TRBJ1-1, is DTGVSQNPRHKITKRGQNVTFRCDPISEHNRLYWYRQTLGQGPEFLTYFQNEAQLEKSRLLSDRFSAERPKGSFSTLEIQRTEQGDSAMYLCASSHGGVGTEAFFGQGTRLTVV.

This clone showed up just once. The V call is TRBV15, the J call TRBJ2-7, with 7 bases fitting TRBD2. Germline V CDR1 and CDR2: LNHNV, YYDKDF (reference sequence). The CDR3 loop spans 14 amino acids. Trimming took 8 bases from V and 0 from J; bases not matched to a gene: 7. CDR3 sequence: CATSMGGSSYEQYF. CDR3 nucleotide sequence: TGTGCCACCTCCATGGGGGGGAGCTCCTACGAGCAGTACTTC. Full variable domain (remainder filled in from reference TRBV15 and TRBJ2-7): DAMVIQNPRYQVTQFGKPVTLSCSQTLNHNVMYWYQQKSSQAPKLLFHYYDKDFNNEADTPDNFQSRRPNTSFCFLDIRSPGLGDTAMYLCATSMGGSSYEQYFGPGTRLTVT.

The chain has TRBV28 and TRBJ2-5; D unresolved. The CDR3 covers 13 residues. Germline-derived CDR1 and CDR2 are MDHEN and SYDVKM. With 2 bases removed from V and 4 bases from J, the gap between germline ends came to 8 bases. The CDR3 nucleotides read TGTGCCAGCAGTTTACCAGTAACAGAGACCCAGTACTTC. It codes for CASSLPVTETQYF.

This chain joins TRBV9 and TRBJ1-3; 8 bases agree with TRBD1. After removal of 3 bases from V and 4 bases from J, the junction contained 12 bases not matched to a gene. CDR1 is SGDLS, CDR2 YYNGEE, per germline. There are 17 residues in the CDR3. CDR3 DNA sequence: TGTGCCAGCAGCGCTTACTCCGGGACAGGATTCGGAAACACCATATATTTT. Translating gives CASSAYSGTGFGNTIYF.

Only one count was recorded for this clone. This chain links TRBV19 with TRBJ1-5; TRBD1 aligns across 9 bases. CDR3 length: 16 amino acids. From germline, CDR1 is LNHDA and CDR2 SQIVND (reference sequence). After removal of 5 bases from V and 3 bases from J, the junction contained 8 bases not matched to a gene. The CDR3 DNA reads TGTGCCAGTAGTCGTGGGACAGGGACGGACAATCAGCCCCAGCATTTT. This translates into CASSRGTGTDNQPQHF. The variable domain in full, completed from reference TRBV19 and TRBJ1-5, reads DGGITQSPKYLFRKEGQNVTLSCEQNLNHDAMYWYRQDPGQGLRLIYYSQIVNDFQKGDIAEGYSVSREKKESFPLTVTSAQKNPTAFYLCASSRGTGTDNQPQHFGDGTRLSIL.

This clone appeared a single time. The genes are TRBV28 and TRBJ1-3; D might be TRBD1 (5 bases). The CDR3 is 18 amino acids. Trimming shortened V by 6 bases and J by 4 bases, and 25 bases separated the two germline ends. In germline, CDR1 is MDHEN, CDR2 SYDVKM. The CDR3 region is CASSSSGPGTRFGNTIYF. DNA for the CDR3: TGTGCCAGCAGCTCCTCGGGTCCGGGGACCCGTTTCGGAAACACCATATATTTT.